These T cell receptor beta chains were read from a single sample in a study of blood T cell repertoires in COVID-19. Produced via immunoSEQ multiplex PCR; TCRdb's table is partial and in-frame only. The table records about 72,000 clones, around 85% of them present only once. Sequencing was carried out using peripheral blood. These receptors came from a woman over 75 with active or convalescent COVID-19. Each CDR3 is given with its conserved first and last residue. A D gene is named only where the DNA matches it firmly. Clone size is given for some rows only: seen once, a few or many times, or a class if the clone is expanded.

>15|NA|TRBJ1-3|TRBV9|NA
TGTGCCAGCAGCCTTCGCGGGCAGGAGGGAAACACCATATATTTT
CASSLRGQEGNTIYF
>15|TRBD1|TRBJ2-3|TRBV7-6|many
TGTGCCAGCAACCGAGGGGGCGCCGGCACAGATACGCAGTATTTT
CASNRGGAGTDTQYF
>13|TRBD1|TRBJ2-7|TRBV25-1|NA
TGTGCCAGCAGACGGACAGGGGGCGCCGAGCAGTACTTC
CASRRTGGAEQYF
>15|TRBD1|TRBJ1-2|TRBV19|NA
TGTGCCAGTAGTACACAGGGGGGTAATGCGTATGGCTACACCTTC
CASSTQGGNAYGYTF
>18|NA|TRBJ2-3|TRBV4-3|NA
TGCGCCAGCAGCCAAGATAATCAGGTTGTGGGTAGAGCAGATACGCAGTATTTT
CASSQDNQVVGRADTQYF
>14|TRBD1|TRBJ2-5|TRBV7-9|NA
TGTGCCAGCAGGTTATCCGGGACAGAAGAGACCCAGTACTTC
CASRLSGTEETQYF
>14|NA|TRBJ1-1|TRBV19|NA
TGTGCCAGTAGTCCGACAGGAGATCTTATGGAAGCTTTCTTT
CASSPTGDLMEAFF
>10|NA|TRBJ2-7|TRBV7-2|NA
TGTGCCAGCAGCTTCCGCGAGCAGTACTTC
CASSFREQYF
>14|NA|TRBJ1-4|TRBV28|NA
TGTGCCAGCAGTTTAGGGGGCGCTGTTGAAAAACTGTTTTTT
CASSLGGAVEKLFF
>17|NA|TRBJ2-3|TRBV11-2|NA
TGTGCCAGCAGCTTAAGGAGGCCACAATCTACCACAGATACGCAGTATTTT
CASSLRRPQSTTDTQYF
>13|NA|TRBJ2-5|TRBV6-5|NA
TGTGCCAGCAGTTACTCTGTACAAGAGACCCAGTACTTC
CASSYSVQETQYF
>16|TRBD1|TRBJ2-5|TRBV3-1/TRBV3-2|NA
TGTGCCAGCAGCCGGGACAGCCAAGTGTATCAAGAGACCCAGTACTTC
CASSRDSQVYQETQYF
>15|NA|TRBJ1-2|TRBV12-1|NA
TGTGCCAGCAGCTTTCTGCGGATCCTGAACTATGGCTACACCTTC
CASSFLRILNYGYTF
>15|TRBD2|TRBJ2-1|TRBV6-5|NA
TGTGCCAGCAGTTACTCTGGCGGGGGGGCTTATGAGCAGTTCTTC
CASSYSGGGAYEQFF
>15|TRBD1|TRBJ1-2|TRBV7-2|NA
TGTGCCAGCAGCCTGGAGACAGGGGAAAACTATGGCTACACCTTC
CASSLETGENYGYTF
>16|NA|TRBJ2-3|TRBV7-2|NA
TGTGCCAGCAGCTTAGATTGGTCCGGACAGACAGATACGCAGTATTTT
CASSLDWSGQTDTQYF
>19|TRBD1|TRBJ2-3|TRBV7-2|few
TGTGCCAGCAGCCCAAGAAGGGCCTGGGACAGGGGCTTCACAGATACGCAGTATTTT
CASSPRRAWDRGFTDTQYF
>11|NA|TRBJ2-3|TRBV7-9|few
TGTGCCAGCAGCGAGGCCGCTACGCAGTATTTT
CASSEAATQYF
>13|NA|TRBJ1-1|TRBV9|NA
TGTGCCAGCAGCGTAGGCTTCAATAGTGGAGCTTTCTTT
CASSVGFNSGAFF
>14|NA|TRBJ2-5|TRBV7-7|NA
TGTGCCAGCAGCCTGCAGGGCGCCCAAGAGACCCAGTACTTC
CASSLQGAQETQYF
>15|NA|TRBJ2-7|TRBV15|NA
TGTGCCACCAGCAGAGAGGTGACAGTCCCCTACGAGCAGTACTTC
CATSREVTVPYEQYF
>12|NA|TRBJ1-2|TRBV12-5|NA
TGTGCTAGTGGTTCACAGGGTATTGGCTACACCTTC
CASGSQGIGYTF
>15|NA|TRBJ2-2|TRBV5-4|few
TGTGCCAGCAGCTTGGTCCCCTCGAGCACCGGGGAGCTGTTTTTT
CASSLVPSSTGELFF
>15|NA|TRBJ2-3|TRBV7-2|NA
TGTGCCAGCAGCTTAGACCCAGCGGTCACAGATACGCAGTATTTT
CASSLDPAVTDTQYF
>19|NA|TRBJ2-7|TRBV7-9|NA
TGTGCCAGCAGCTTACTATACAGACCAGGGCGGGGGCTAACCTACGAGCAGTACTTC
CASSLLYRPGRGLTYEQYF
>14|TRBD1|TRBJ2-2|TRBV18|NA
TGTGCCAGCTCACCCCAGGGGGCCTACGGGGAGCTGTTTTTT
CASSPQGAYGELFF
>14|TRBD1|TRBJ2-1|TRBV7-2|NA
TGTGCCAGCAGCTTACGGACAGGGGACAATGAGCAGTTCTTC
CASSLRTGDNEQFF
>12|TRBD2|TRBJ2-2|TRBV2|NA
TGTGTCGAGCGGGGGGCCACCGGGGAGCTGTTTTTT
CVERGATGELFF
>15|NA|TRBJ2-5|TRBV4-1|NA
TGCGCCAGCAGCCAAGTACAGGGAGTGGGAGAGACCCAGTACTTC
CASSQVQGVGETQYF
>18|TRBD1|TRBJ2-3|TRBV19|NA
TGTGCCAGTAGTATAGACCTGACAGGGTTCTATTTAGCAGATACGCAGTATTTT
CASSIDLTGFYLADTQYF
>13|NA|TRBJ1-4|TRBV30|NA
TGTGCCTGGAGTGTAGGAGAGGCTGAAAAACTGTTTTTT
CAWSVGEAEKLFF
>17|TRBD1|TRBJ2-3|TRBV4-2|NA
TGTGCCAGCAGCCGAAGAGGGGGCGGGCGGACCACAGATACGCAGTATTTT
CASSRRGGGRTTDTQYF
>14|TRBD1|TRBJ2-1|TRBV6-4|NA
TGTGCCAGCAGTGACTCTGGGACAGTAAATGAGCAGTTCTTC
CASSDSGTVNEQFF
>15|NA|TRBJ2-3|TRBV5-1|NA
TGCGCCAGCAGCTTGGGGGCGGGGTACACAGATACGCAGTATTTT
CASSLGAGYTDTQYF
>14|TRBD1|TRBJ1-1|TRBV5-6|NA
TGTGCCAGCGCCGACAGGGGGTACGACACTGAAGCTTTCTTT
CASADRGYDTEAFF
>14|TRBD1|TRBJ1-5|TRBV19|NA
TGTGCCAGCAGACCTCAGGGGGCAGGGCAGCCCCAGCATTTT
CASRPQGAGQPQHF
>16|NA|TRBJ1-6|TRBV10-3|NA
TGTGCCATCAGTGAGTTGGGAGGGGAAGATAATTCACCCCTCCACTTT
CAISELGGEDNSPLHF